These T cell receptor beta chains were read from a single sample in a study of blood T cell repertoires in COVID-19. Produced via immunoSEQ multiplex PCR; TCRdb's table is partial and in-frame only. The repertoire holds over 110,000 clones, with more than 60% as singletons. The sequenced sample consisted of peripheral blood. Receptors were obtained from an elderly man with acute or convalescent COVID-19. Both conserved end residues are part of each CDR3. Each record gives: V gene, CDR3 length, D gene, clone size, J gene, CDR3 protein, CDR3 DNA. D genes are given only for firm matches. Clone size is stated in some rows and not others, as once, few, many or a class when expanded.

V: TRBV29-1; length: 12; D: -; size: -; J: TRBJ2-3; CDR3: CSVADSRDTQYF; DNA: TGCAGCGTCGCGGACTCTCGGGATACGCAGTATTTT
V: TRBV3-1/TRBV3-2; length: 15; D: TRBD1; size: -; J: TRBJ2-1; CDR3: CASSQEGQVYNEQFF; DNA: TGTGCCAGCAGCCAAGAGGGACAGGTCTACAATGAGCAGTTCTTC
V: TRBV28; length: 15; D: TRBD1; size: many; J: TRBJ1-4; CDR3: CASSWDRGPRQKLFF; DNA: TGTGCCAGCAGTTGGGACAGGGGCCCTCGGCAAAAACTGTTTTTT
V: TRBV2; length: 15; D: TRBD1; size: -; J: TRBJ2-5; CDR3: CASSPGGAGQETQYF; DNA: TGTGCCAGCAGCCCAGGGGGCGCGGGCCAAGAGACCCAGTACTTC
V: TRBV11-2; length: 14; D: TRBD1; size: -; J: TRBJ2-1; CDR3: CASSSGTGGLEQFF; DNA: TGTGCCAGCAGCTCCGGGACAGGGGGCCTTGAGCAGTTCTTC
V: TRBV7-9; length: 15; D: -; size: -; J: TRBJ1-5; CDR3: CASSLAGSRNQPQHF; DNA: TGTGCCAGCAGCTTAGCGGGCAGCCGCAATCAGCCCCAGCATTTT
V: TRBV20-1; length: 11; D: -; size: -; J: TRBJ1-4; CDR3: CSAAGPRQLFF; DNA: TGCAGTGCAGCAGGGCCTCGGCAACTGTTTTTT
V: TRBV19; length: 18; D: -; size: -; J: TRBJ1-1; CDR3: CASSIASGRGAGNTEAFF; DNA: TGTGCCAGTAGTATAGCTTCAGGTCGGGGGGCGGGGAACACTGAAGCTTTCTTT
V: TRBV2; length: 14; D: TRBD1; size: few; J: TRBJ2-7; CDR3: CASKGTESSYEQYF; DNA: TGTGCCAGCAAAGGGACAGAGAGTTCCTACGAGCAGTACTTC
V: TRBV18; length: 17; D: TRBD1; size: -; J: TRBJ2-2; CDR3: CASSPLSGTAYTGELFF; DNA: TGTGCCAGCTCACCACTATCCGGGACAGCCTACACCGGGGAGCTGTTTTTT
V: TRBV6-5; length: 13; D: TRBD1; size: -; J: TRBJ2-1; CDR3: CASTRDSYNEQFF; DNA: TGTGCCAGCACGAGGGACAGTTACAATGAGCAGTTCTTC
V: TRBV7-9; length: 17; D: -; size: -; J: TRBJ2-7; CDR3: CASSLGRGGTLSYEQYF; DNA: TGTGCCAGCAGCTTAGGGAGGGGGGGTACACTCTCCTACGAGCAGTACTTC
V: TRBV6-6; length: 15; D: -; size: -; J: TRBJ1-1; CDR3: CASSPGQLMNTEAFF; DNA: TGTGCCAGCAGTCCAGGACAGCTGATGAACACTGAAGCTTTCTTT
V: TRBV7-8; length: 18; D: -; size: -; J: TRBJ2-7; CDR3: CASSLGGFGQNRPYEQYF; DNA: TGTGCCAGCAGTCTAGGAGGGTTCGGGCAAAACAGGCCCTACGAGCAGTACTTC
V: TRBV2; length: 22; D: TRBD1; size: -; J: TRBJ1-1; CDR3: CASSERVDKGQGLVKEFTEAFF; DNA: TGTGCCAGCAGTGAAAGGGTAGATAAGGGACAGGGGCTAGTTAAGGAATTCACTGAAGCTTTCTTT
V: TRBV7-2; length: 17; D: -; size: few; J: TRBJ1-1; CDR3: CASSPQPLRRDNTEAFF; DNA: TGTGCCAGCAGCCCCCAACCTCTGCGACGGGATAACACTGAAGCTTTCTTT
V: TRBV6-1; length: 15; D: -; size: -; J: TRBJ1-6; CDR3: CASSDRSSYNSPLHF; DNA: TGTGCCAGCAGTGACAGAAGCTCCTATAATTCACCCCTCCACTTT
V: TRBV7-2; length: 13; D: TRBD1; size: -; J: TRBJ2-7; CDR3: CASSVGTGYEQYF; DNA: TGTGCCAGCAGCGTCGGGACAGGCTACGAGCAGTACTTC
V: TRBV28; length: 18; D: TRBD2; size: -; J: TRBJ2-3; CDR3: CASSRGLAGGEPTDTQYF; DNA: TGTGCCAGCAGCCGGGGACTAGCGGGGGGGGAGCCGACCGATACGCAGTATTTT
V: TRBV11-2; length: 14; D: TRBD2; size: -; J: TRBJ2-7; CDR3: CASSPQRGNYEQYF; DNA: TGTGCCAGCAGCCCCCAGCGGGGTAACTACGAGCAGTACTTC
V: TRBV7-7; length: 14; D: -; size: few; J: TRBJ2-2; CDR3: CASSPDSNTGELFF; DNA: TGTGCTAGCAGCCCCGACAGCAACACCGGGGAGCTGTTTTTT
V: TRBV5-1; length: 14; D: -; size: -; J: TRBJ2-3; CDR3: CASSLGGLTDTQYF; DNA: TGCGCCAGCAGCTTGGGGGGCCTCACAGATACGCAGTATTTT
V: TRBV28; length: 15; D: TRBD1; size: -; J: TRBJ2-7; CDR3: CASSPGGQGAGEQYF; DNA: TGTGCCAGCAGCCCCGGGGGACAGGGGGCGGGTGAGCAGTACTTC
V: TRBV5-4; length: 14; D: TRBD1; size: few; J: TRBJ2-7; CDR3: CASSYGTGPYEQYF; DNA: TGTGCCAGCAGCTACGGGACAGGACCCTACGAGCAGTACTTC
V: TRBV4-1; length: 14; D: -; size: once; J: TRBJ2-3; CDR3: CASSPQERTDTQYF; DNA: TGCGCCAGCAGCCCCCAGGAACGCACAGATACGCAGTATTTT
V: TRBV4-2; length: 13; D: -; size: -; J: TRBJ2-3; CDR3: CASSQVSTDTQYF; DNA: TGTGCCAGCAGCCAAGTCTCCACAGATACGCAGTATTTT
V: TRBV19; length: 16; D: TRBD2; size: -; J: TRBJ2-2; CDR3: CASSSSGGRRSGELFF; DNA: TGTGCCAGTAGTTCTAGCGGGGGACGTCGAAGCGGGGAGCTGTTTTTT
V: TRBV3-1/TRBV3-2; length: 14; D: -; size: -; J: TRBJ2-2; CDR3: CASSPRPVSGELFF; DNA: TGTGCCAGCAGCCCCAGGCCGGTTTCCGGGGAGCTGTTTTTT
V: TRBV30; length: 13; D: -; size: -; J: TRBJ2-1; CDR3: CAPKGISYNEQFF; DNA: TGTGCCCCGAAGGGGATTTCATACAATGAGCAGTTCTTC
V: TRBV11-3; length: 16; D: -; size: few; J: TRBJ2-2; CDR3: CASSLESNPGTGELFF; DNA: TGTGCCAGCAGCTTAGAATCAAACCCGGGGACCGGGGAGCTGTTTTTT
V: TRBV5-1; length: 15; D: -; size: once; J: TRBJ2-7; CDR3: CASSLARGDSYEQYF; DNA: TGCGCCAGCAGCTTGGCCAGGGGGGATTCCTACGAGCAGTACTTC
V: TRBV27; length: 17; D: TRBD1; size: -; J: TRBJ2-2; CDR3: CASSLGRTGANTGELFF; DNA: TGTGCCAGCAGTTTAGGAAGGACAGGTGCGAACACCGGGGAGCTGTTTTTT
V: TRBV7-2; length: 16; D: -; size: -; J: TRBJ1-4; CDR3: CASSPSAGRSNEKLFF; DNA: TGTGCCAGCAGCCCCTCCGCGGGTCGGTCTAATGAAAAACTGTTTTTT
V: TRBV6-2/TRBV6-3; length: 16; D: TRBD1; size: -; J: TRBJ1-5; CDR3: CASSYSRRQGNQPQHF; DNA: TGTGCCAGCAGTTACTCGCGCCGACAGGGAAATCAGCCCCAGCATTTT
V: TRBV21-1; length: 20; D: -; size: -; J: TRBJ2-4; CDR3: CASSSRSRDRITLAKNIQYF; DNA: TGTGCCAGCAGCAGTAGGTCCCGGGACAGAATTACTCTAGCCAAAAACATTCAGTACTTC
V: TRBV2; length: 12; D: -; size: -; J: TRBJ2-1; CDR3: CASSPETWEQFF; DNA: TGTGCCAGCAGTCCAGAGACATGGGAGCAGTTCTTC
V: TRBV19; length: 15; D: TRBD1; size: -; J: TRBJ2-7; CDR3: CASSSGTGPYYEQYF; DNA: TGTGCCAGTAGTTCAGGGACAGGGCCATACTACGAGCAGTACTTC
V: TRBV28; length: 17; D: TRBD1; size: -; J: TRBJ2-3; CDR3: CASISEGGQGGTDTQYF; DNA: TGTGCCAGCATTTCCGAGGGAGGACAGGGAGGCACAGATACGCAGTATTTT
V: TRBV19; length: 13; D: -; size: -; J: TRBJ2-7; CDR3: CASSIGGSNEQYF; DNA: TGTGCCAGTAGTATAGGAGGGTCCAACGAGCAGTACTTC
V: TRBV19; length: 13; D: -; size: -; J: TRBJ1-4; CDR3: CASAKVEGEKLFF; DNA: TGTGCCAGCGCTAAGGTGGAGGGGGAAAAACTGTTTTTT
V: TRBV18; length: 15; D: -; size: -; J: TRBJ1-1; CDR3: CASSPTGLGDTEAFF; DNA: TGTGCCAGCTCACCTACAGGGCTGGGGGACACTGAAGCTTTCTTT
V: TRBV5-1; length: 14; D: TRBD1; size: once; J: TRBJ1-5; CDR3: CASSEGQGIQPQHF; DNA: TGCGCCAGCAGCGAGGGACAGGGGATTCAGCCCCAGCATTTT
V: TRBV7-9; length: 16; D: -; size: -; J: TRBJ2-7; CDR3: CASSFPSQGSSYEQYF; DNA: TGTGCCAGCAGCTTCCCGTCACAGGGAAGCTCCTACGAGCAGTACTTC
V: TRBV7-2; length: 15; D: -; size: many; J: TRBJ1-6; CDR3: CASTPAQVYNSPLHF; DNA: TGTGCCAGCACCCCGGCCCAGGTTTATAATTCACCCCTCCACTTT
V: TRBV19; length: 15; D: -; size: -; J: TRBJ1-5; CDR3: CASSPGGGNNQPQHF; DNA: TGTGCCAGTAGCCCGGGGGGGGGTAACAATCAGCCCCAGCATTTT
V: TRBV13; length: 18; D: TRBD1; size: -; J: TRBJ2-3; CDR3: CASSLVGQAPNSADTQYF; DNA: TGTGCCAGCAGCTTAGTGGGACAGGCTCCTAACTCCGCAGATACGCAGTATTTT
V: TRBV18; length: 15; D: TRBD1; size: few; J: TRBJ2-7; CDR3: CASSPTGAGGSEQYF; DNA: TGTGCCAGCTCACCCACAGGGGCCGGCGGTAGCGAGCAGTACTTC
V: TRBV3-1/TRBV3-2; length: 15; D: -; size: -; J: TRBJ2-7; CDR3: CASSQDSLGHYEQYF; DNA: TGTGCCAGCAGCCAAGATTCTCTTGGCCACTACGAGCAGTACTTC
V: TRBV3-1/TRBV3-2; length: 16; D: TRBD1; size: -; J: TRBJ2-2; CDR3: CASSQASGTDTGELFF; DNA: TGTGCCAGCAGCCAAGCTTCCGGGACAGACACCGGGGAGCTGTTTTTT
V: TRBV5-1; length: 15; D: -; size: -; J: TRBJ2-3; CDR3: CASSGLGATADTQYF; DNA: TGCGCCAGCAGCGGCTTGGGGGCCACAGCAGATACGCAGTATTTT
V: TRBV5-4; length: 16; D: TRBD2; size: -; J: TRBJ2-1; CDR3: CASSLGTSGVYNEQFF; DNA: TGTGCCAGCAGCTTGGGGACTAGCGGGGTTTACAATGAGCAGTTCTTC
V: TRBV7-9; length: 16; D: TRBD2; size: once; J: TRBJ2-7; CDR3: CASSFLAGGPDYEQYF; DNA: TGTGCCAGCAGCTTTCTAGCGGGGGGCCCGGACTACGAGCAGTACTTC